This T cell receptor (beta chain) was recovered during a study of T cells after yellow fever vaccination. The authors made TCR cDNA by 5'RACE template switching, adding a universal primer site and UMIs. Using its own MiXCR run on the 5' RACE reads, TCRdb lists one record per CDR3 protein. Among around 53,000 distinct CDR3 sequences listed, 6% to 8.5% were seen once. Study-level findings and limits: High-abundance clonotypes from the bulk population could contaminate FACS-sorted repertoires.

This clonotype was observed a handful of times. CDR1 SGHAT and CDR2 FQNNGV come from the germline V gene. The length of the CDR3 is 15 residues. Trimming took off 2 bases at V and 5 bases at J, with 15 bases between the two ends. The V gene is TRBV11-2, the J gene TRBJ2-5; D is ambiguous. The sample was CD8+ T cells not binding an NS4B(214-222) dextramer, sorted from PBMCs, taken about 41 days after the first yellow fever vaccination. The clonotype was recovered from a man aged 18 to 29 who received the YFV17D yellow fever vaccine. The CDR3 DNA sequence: TGTGCCAGCAGCTTATTGGCAATACCCGGGGAGACCCAGTACTTC. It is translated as CASSLLAIPGETQYF.